These 23 T cell receptor beta chains came from one sample sequenced in a study of T cells in narcolepsy. Assay used: immunoSEQ multiplex PCR; TCRdb lists only in-frame clones, some missing. The table records roughly 25,000 clones, approximately 89% of them present only once. The specimen sequenced was CD45RA- memory CD4+ T cells from PBMCs. The receptors derive from a human donor with narcolepsy.

V is TRBV30 and J is TRBJ2-2; D is ambiguous. Trimming took 0 bases from V and 0 from J, leaving 5 bases between them. The V gene's germline CDR1 is GTSNPN and CDR2 SVGIG (reference sequence). This CDR3 is built from 14 residues. The CDR3: CAWSVSANTGELFF. For the CDR3, the DNA is TGTGCCTGGAGTGTATCTGCGAACACCGGGGAGCTGTTTTTT.

This clone was observed a few times. The chain recombines TRBV6-4 with TRBJ2-2; D call uncertain. The V gene lost 3 bases and the J gene lost 8 bases, with 10 bases spanning the gap. CDR1 MRHNA and CDR2 SNTAGT come from the germline V gene. The CDR3 extends over 13 amino acids. CDR3 nucleotide sequence: TGTGCCAGCAGTGAAGTCGAGCAAGGGGAGCTGTTTTTT. It yields the protein CASSEVEQGELFF.

The chain has TRBV6-6 and TRBJ1-2; D is uncertain. CDR1 and CDR2 (germline): MNHNY, SVGAGI (reference sequence). The CDR3 is 13 residues long. V was trimmed by 2 bases and J by 8 bases, leaving 12 bases between them. CDR3 in DNA: TGTGCCAGCAGTTACGGAGAGGTCGGGGGCTACACCTTC. Protein product: CASSYGEVGGYTF.

The chain uses TRBV6-5 and TRBJ1-4; D is possibly TRBD1 (5 bases). Deletions cut 8 bases from V and 8 bases from J, with 12 bases between. The CDR3 loop spans 12 amino acids. CDR1 and CDR2 from the germline V gene are MNHEY and SVGAGI. The CDR3 loop reads CASQSGNEKLFF. The CDR3 nucleotides are TGTGCCAGCCAGTCAGGGAACGAAAAACTGTTTTTT.

The V gene is TRBV4-2, the J gene TRBJ2-1; D is possibly TRBD1 (5 bases). The CDR3 length is 13 residues. The ends were cut back, 1 base at V and 8 bases at J, with 9 bases in the middle. In germline, CDR1 is LGHNA, CDR2 YNFKEQ. CDR3 in DNA: TGTGCCAGCAGCCAAGGGGGCGTCGATGAGCAGTTCTTC. Its protein is CASSQGGVDEQFF.

A single count supports this clone. This rearrangement joins TRBV7-6 to TRBJ2-2; unclear D gene. The ends were cut back, 1 base at V and 4 bases at J, with 13 bases in the middle. This CDR3 spans 16 amino acids. Germline values: CDR1 SGHVS, CDR2 FNYEAQ. CDR3 coding DNA: TGTGCCAGCAGCTTAGGTTCACAGTTTTTCACCGGGGAGCTGTTTTTT. This codes for CASSLGSQFFTGELFF.

For this clone: Distinct nucleotide sequences in the sample also encode this CDR3. This chain uses TRBV5-1 with TRBJ2-3; 7 bases line up with TRBD1. The V gene's germline CDR1 is SGHRS and CDR2 YFSETQ. V shed 2 bases, J shed 3 bases, and the junction held 3 bases outside the gene matches. This CDR3 is 14 amino acids long. CDR3 residues: CASSLRQGTDTQYF. The CDR3 coding sequence is TGCGCCAGCAGCTTACGACAGGGTACAGATACGCAGTATTTT.

This sequence joins TRBV28 and TRBJ2-7; a weak D match, TRBD2 (6 bases). Germline values: CDR1 MDHEN, CDR2 SYDVKM. The CDR3 loop spans 13 amino acids. Trimming took off 1 base at V and 3 bases at J, with 7 bases between the two ends. The CDR3, as DNA: TGTGCCAGCAGTTTATCGGGGGACTACGAGCAGTACTTC. It specifies CASSLSGDYEQYF. The whole variable domain, filled in from reference TRBV28 and TRBJ2-7, reads DVKVTQSSRYLVKRTGEKVFLECVQDMDHENMFWYRQDPGLGLRLIYFSYDVKMKEKGDIPEGYSVSREKKERFSLILESASTNQTSMYLCASSLSGDYEQYFGPGTRLTVT.

The J gene is TRBJ2-4, the V gene TRBV27, with D possibly TRBD1 on 5 matching bases. The CDR3 loop spans 21 amino acids. Trimming shortened V by 1 base and J by 8 bases, and 33 bases separated the two germline ends. CDR1 is MNHEY, CDR2 SMNVEV, per germline (reference sequence). CDR3 bases: TGTGCCAGCAGTTTATTCCCCTCAGGTTCTGGACCGATAAATTTAGGGGACATTCAGTACTTC. Translating it yields CASSLFPSGSGPINLGDIQYF.

The chain is built from TRBV25-1 and TRBJ2-5, with D unclear. The DNA end is a closer match to TRBJ2-7, so the J assignment may be wrong. This CDR3 is 15 amino acids long. Per germline, CDR1 MGHDK and CDR2 SYGVNS. The CDR3, as DNA: TGTGCCAGCAGTGACCGGCGGCGCGGCTCCTACGAGCAGTACTTC. Translation: CASSDRRRGSYEQYF.

This sequence joins TRBV5-1 and TRBJ2-7; 11 bases agree with TRBD1. This CDR3 spans 14 amino acids. V trimming: 3 bases; J trimming: 5 bases; junction bases outside the gene matches: 4. Germline loops: CDR1 SGHRS, CDR2 YFSETQ. The CDR3 region has the DNA TGCGCCAGCAGCTCGGGGACAGGGGGAAACGAGCAGTACTTC. The encoded protein is CASSSGTGGNEQYF.

Written as DNA, the CDR3 is TGTGCCAGCAGTTTCCCGGGACAGGTTTTTTCCGGGGCCAACGTCCTGACTTTC. It specifies CASSFPGQVFSGANVLTF. The chain is built from TRBV7-6 and TRBJ2-6; TRBD1 agrees at 8 bases. CDR1 SGHVS and CDR2 FNYEAQ come from the germline V gene. The CDR3 is 18 amino acids. Losses at the gene ends were 6 bases for V and 4 bases for J; bases not matched to a gene: 14.

The CDR3 reads CASSAQGGTEAFF. DNA of the CDR3: TGTGCCAGCAGCGCACAGGGAGGGACTGAAGCTTTCTTT. This chain connects TRBV5-4 to TRBJ1-1, with a weak D call TRBD1 (6 bases). V dropped 4 bases and J dropped 5 bases, with 12 bases sitting between them. CDR1 is SGHNT and CDR2 is YYREEE in the germline V gene (reference sequence). This CDR3 spans 13 amino acids.

The chain joins TRBV6-5 to TRBJ1-5; maybe TRBD1 (5 bases). Per germline, CDR1 MNHEY and CDR2 SVGAGI. This CDR3 region has 15 residues. Deletions cut 2 bases from V and 6 bases from J, with 14 bases between. The CDR3 nucleotides are TGTGCCAGCAGTTACATGGGTATTCAGGGTCAGCCCCAGCATTTT. It specifies CASSYMGIQGQPQHF.

The chain couples TRBV30 to TRBJ2-5, with 7 bases lining up with TRBD2. Trimming took 8 bases from V and 8 from J; bases not matched to a gene: 17. This CDR3 has 14 amino acids. Germline V lookup: CDR1 GTSNPN, CDR2 SVGIG (reference sequence). CDR3 bases: TGTGCCCTGTTGGGGGGTGGCGGGACTACTACCCAGTACTTC. Translating it yields CALLGGGGTTTQYF.

This clone appeared a few times. The rearrangement joins TRBV27 to TRBJ1-4; 7 bases map to TRBD1. The ends lost 8 bases at V and 4 bases at J; junction bases unmatched: 4. The CDR3 has 13 amino acids. Germline V gives CDR1 MNHEY, CDR2 SMNVEV (reference sequence). Here the CDR3 reads CASGDRFNEKLFF. The CDR3 DNA follows: TGTGCCAGCGGGGACAGATTTAATGAAAAACTGTTTTTT.

This clone has more than one count but fewer than ten. The chain joins TRBV19 to TRBJ1-5; D unresolved. CDR3 length equals 16 residues. Germline V gene lookup returns CDR1 LNHDA and CDR2 SQIVND (reference sequence). V lost 5 bases and J 5 bases, leaving 19 bases between the germline ends. The CDR3 protein is CASSFESKHYYQPQHF. Written as DNA, the CDR3 is TGTGCCAGTAGTTTCGAAAGTAAGCATTACTATCAGCCCCAGCATTTT.

This chain links TRBV6-1 with TRBJ2-5; 8 bases fit TRBD1. The DNA end is a closer match to TRBJ2-7, so the J assignment may be wrong. The germline V gene encodes CDR1 MNHNS and CDR2 SASEGT. CDR3 length: 15 residues. In DNA form, the CDR3 reads TGTGCCAGCAGTTTCAACAGGGGGTTCTCCTACGAGCAGTACTTC. It specifies CASSFNRGFSYEQYF.

This chain uses TRBV5-6 with TRBJ2-1; 10 bases line up with TRBD2. V dropped 5 bases and J dropped 6; count of bases not matched to a gene: 14. CDR3 length: 17 amino acids. From germline, CDR1 is SGHDT and CDR2 YYEEEE. The CDR3 nucleotides are TGTGCCAGCAGTCGGCGGGGGGGGAGCGGGAGGGGCAATGAGCAGTTCTTC. This translates into CASSRRGGSGRGNEQFF.

The chain combines TRBV5-4 with TRBJ2-5; D unresolved. In germline, CDR1 is SGHNT, CDR2 YYREEE (reference sequence). The V end lost 4 bases, the J end lost 1 base, and 17 bases lay between the germline ends. CDR3 length: 16 amino acids. The CDR3 coding sequence is TGTGCCAGCAGCCCCCGTGCCGTTACCGGCCAAGAGACCCAGTACTTC. It codes for CASSPRAVTGQETQYF.

This chain uses TRBV27 with TRBJ2-1; 11 bases agree with TRBD2. Germline values: CDR1 MNHEY, CDR2 SMNVEV (reference sequence). The J segment lost 7 bases and the V segment lost 6 bases, leaving 11 bases of the junction unmatched. The CDR3 has 16 amino acids. As DNA, the CDR3 is TGTGCCAGCAGCCCTCTTCTAGCGGGAGGACGGAATGAGCAGTTCTTC. It translates to CASSPLLAGGRNEQFF.

The V call is TRBV19, the J call TRBJ2-1; 7 bases line up with TRBD2. The V gene's germline CDR1 is LNHDA and CDR2 SQIVND (reference sequence). Germline trimming cut 5 bases from V and 3 bases from J; bases unmatched to any gene: 10. The CDR3 totals 16 residues. Written as DNA, the CDR3 is TGTGCCAGTAGTGGACATCTAGCGGAGGGCTACAATGAGCAGTTCTTC. The encoded protein is CASSGHLAEGYNEQFF. Variable domain in full (rest from reference TRBV19 and TRBJ2-1): DGGITQSPKYLFRKEGQNVTLSCEQNLNHDAMYWYRQDPGQGLRLIYYSQIVNDFQKGDIAEGYSVSREKKESFPLTVTSAQKNPTAFYLCASSGHLAEGYNEQFFGPGTRLTVL.

This CDR3 is CSAPGGAGPIGYTF. The DNA of the CDR3 is TGCAGCGCGCCCGGGGGGGCAGGCCCCATTGGCTACACCTTC. The chain carries TRBV29-1 and TRBJ1-2, with D maybe TRBD1 (6 bases). V shed 7 bases and J shed 7 bases, with 22 bases lying between them. Germline assignment: CDR1 SQVTM and CDR2 ANQGSEA. The CDR3 runs to 14 residues.